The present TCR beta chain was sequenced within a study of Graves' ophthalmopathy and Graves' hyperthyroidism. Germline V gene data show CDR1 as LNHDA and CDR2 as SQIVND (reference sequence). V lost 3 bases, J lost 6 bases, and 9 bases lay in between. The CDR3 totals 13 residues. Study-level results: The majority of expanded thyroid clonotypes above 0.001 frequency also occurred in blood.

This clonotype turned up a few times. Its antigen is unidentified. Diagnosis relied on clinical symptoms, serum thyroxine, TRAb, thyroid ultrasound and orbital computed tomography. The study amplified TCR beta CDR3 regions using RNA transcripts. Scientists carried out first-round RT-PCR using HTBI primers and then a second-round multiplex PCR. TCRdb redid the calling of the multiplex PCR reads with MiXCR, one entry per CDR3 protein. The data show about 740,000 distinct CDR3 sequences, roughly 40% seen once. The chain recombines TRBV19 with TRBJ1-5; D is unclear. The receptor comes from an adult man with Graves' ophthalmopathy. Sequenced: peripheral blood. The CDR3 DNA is TGTGCCAGTAGTATTGGCAGGATTCAGCCCCAGCATTTT. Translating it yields CASSIGRIQPQHF.